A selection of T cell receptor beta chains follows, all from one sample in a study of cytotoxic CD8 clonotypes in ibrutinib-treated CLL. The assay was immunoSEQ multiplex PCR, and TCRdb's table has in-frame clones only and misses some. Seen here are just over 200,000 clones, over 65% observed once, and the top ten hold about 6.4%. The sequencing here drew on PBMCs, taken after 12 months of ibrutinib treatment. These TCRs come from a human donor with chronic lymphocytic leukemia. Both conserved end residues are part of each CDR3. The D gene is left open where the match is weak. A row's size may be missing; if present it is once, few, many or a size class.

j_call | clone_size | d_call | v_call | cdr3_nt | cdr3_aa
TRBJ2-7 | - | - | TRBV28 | TGTGCCAGCCAAGGGAGGTTTTCCTACGAGCAGTACTTC | CASQGRFSYEQYF
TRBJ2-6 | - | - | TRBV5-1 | TGCGCCAGCAGCTTGGTAGTCATAGGATCGGGGGCCAACGTCCTGACTTTC | CASSLVVIGSGANVLTF
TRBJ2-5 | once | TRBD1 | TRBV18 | TGTGCCAGCTCCCAGGGACAGAGAGATGGGGCCCAGTACTTC | CASSQGQRDGAQYF
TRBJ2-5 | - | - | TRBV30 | TGTGCCTGGAGTGGACCCGCACGAGAGACCCAGTACTTC | CAWSGPARETQYF
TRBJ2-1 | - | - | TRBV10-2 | TGCGCCAGCCGCCAGACAGGTTCAGGCAATGAGCAGTTCTTC | CASRQTGSGNEQFF
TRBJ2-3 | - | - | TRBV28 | TGTGCCAGCAGCCGTGAACCCACAGATACGCAGTATTTT | CASSREPTDTQYF
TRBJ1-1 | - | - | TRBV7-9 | TGTGCCAGCAGCCCAGGGGCTGGAGCTTTCTTT | CASSPGAGAFF
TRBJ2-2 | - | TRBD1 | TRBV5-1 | TGCGCCAGCAGCTTACAGGGGGCCGGCGGGGAGCTGTTTTTT | CASSLQGAGGELFF
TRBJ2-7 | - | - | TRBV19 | TGTGCCAGTAGTATTCCCGGTAAAGCCTACGAGCAGTACTTC | CASSIPGKAYEQYF
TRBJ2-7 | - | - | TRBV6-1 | TGTGCCACCCCCACCGGGCAGGCCTTCTACGAGCAGTACTTC | CATPTGQAFYEQYF
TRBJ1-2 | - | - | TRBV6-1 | TGTGCCAGCAGTGAAACTCTGGGGGGTGTCTATGGCTACACCTTC | CASSETLGGVYGYTF
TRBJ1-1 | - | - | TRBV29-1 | TGCAGCGTTGGGAGGGAGGGCACTGAAGCTTTCTTT | CSVGREGTEAFF
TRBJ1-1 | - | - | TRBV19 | TGTGCCAGTAGCCCAGGGTATGTTGGCACTGAAGCTTTCTTT | CASSPGYVGTEAFF
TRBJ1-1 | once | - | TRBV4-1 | TGCGCCAGCAGCCCCGCCCCGGGACCACTGTCTGAAGCTTTCTTT | CASSPAPGPLSEAFF
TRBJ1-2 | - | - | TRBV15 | TGTGCCACCAGCAGAGATTTGGTTTCGGGGCACTATGGCTACACCTTC | CATSRDLVSGHYGYTF
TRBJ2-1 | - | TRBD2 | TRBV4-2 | TGTGCCAGCAGCCAAATTAGCGGGGATAGCTACAATGAGCAGTTCTTC | CASSQISGDSYNEQFF
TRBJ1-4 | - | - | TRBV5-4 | TGTGCCAGCAGCGTAGGGTTTGGGGCTGAAAAACTGTTTTTT | CASSVGFGAEKLFF
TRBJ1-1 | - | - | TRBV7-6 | TGTGCCAGCAGCTTAGTATTGGGAGGGACTTCTGAAGCTTTCTTT | CASSLVLGGTSEAFF
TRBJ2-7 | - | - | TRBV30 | TGTGCCTGGAGCCAAGAATCCTACGAGCAGTACTTC | CAWSQESYEQYF
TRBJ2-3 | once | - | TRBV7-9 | TGTGCCAGCAGCTTAGTCGTAGGGGGGAGGGACACAGATACGCAGTATTTT | CASSLVVGGRDTDTQYF
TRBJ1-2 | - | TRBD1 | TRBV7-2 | TGTGCCAGCAGCTACAGGGGGCGAAGCGACTATGGCTACACCTTC | CASSYRGRSDYGYTF
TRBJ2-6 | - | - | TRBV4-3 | TGCGCCAGCAGCCGAGAAGGGGGGGCTGGGGCCAACGTCCTGACTTTC | CASSREGGAGANVLTF
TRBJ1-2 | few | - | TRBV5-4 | TGTGCCAGCAGCCGCGACAGCCGCTATGGCTACACCTTC | CASSRDSRYGYTF
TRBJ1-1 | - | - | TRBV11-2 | TGTGCCAGCAGCAACCGATTAGGATCCACTGAAGCTTTCTTT | CASSNRLGSTEAFF
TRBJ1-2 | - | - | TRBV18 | TGTGCCAGCTCACCAGCAGGGCCCTATGGCTACACCTTC | CASSPAGPYGYTF
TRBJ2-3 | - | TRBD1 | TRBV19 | TGTGCCAGTAGTAACCAGGGGGCAGATACGCAGTATTTT | CASSNQGADTQYF
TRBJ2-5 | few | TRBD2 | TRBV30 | TGTGCCTGGACGCGTGGCGGGGGAGGACAGACCCAGTACTTC | CAWTRGGGGQTQYF
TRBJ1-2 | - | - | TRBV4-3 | TGCGCCAGCAGCCAAGATCGCATGGGGCGCGAAAACTATGGCTACACCTTC | CASSQDRMGRENYGYTF
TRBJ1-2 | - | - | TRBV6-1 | TGTGCCAGCAAGTATGTAGGGGCGCTTTATGGCTACACCTTC | CASKYVGALYGYTF
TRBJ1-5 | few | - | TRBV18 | TGTGCCAGCCGACAGAATAGCAATCAGCCCCAGCATTTT | CASRQNSNQPQHF
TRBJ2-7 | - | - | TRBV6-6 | TGTGCCAGCAGCTCACCTAGTCTTTCCTACGAGCAGTACTTC | CASSSPSLSYEQYF
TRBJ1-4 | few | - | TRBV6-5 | TGTGCCAGCAGCCGTGGACTAACTGAAAAACTGTTTTTT | CASSRGLTEKLFF
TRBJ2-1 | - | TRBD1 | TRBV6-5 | TGTGCCAGCAGCCGGACAGGGTCTAATCGCAATGAGCAGTTCTTC | CASSRTGSNRNEQFF
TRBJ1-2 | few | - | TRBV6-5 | TGTGCCAGCAGTCAACAGGCGTATGGCTACACCTTC | CASSQQAYGYTF
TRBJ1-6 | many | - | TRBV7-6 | TGTGCCAGCCGTTTGTGGAAGAGGACCTATAATTCACCCCTCCACTTT | CASRLWKRTYNSPLHF
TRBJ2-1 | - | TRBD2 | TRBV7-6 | TGTGCCAGCAGCCAAAACCCTAGCGGGAGCGGGGCGTTCTTC | CASSQNPSGSGAFF
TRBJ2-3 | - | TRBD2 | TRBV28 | TGTGCCAGCAGTTCCCCCCCGGGGGTAGCGGGAGCTCTAGATACGCAGTATTTT | CASSSPPGVAGALDTQYF
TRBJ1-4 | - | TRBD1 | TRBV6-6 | TGTGCCAGCAGTAGGGGGCGAGGTAATGAAAAACTGTTTTTT | CASSRGRGNEKLFF
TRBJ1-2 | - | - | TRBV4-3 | TGCGCCAGCAGCCAAGATCCCGGCCTAGCTAACTATGGCTACACCTTC | CASSQDPGLANYGYTF
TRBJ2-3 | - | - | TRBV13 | TGTGCCAGCAGGAACTCAGGGAGGTCAGATACGCAGTATTTT | CASRNSGRSDTQYF
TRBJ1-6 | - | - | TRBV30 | TGTGCCTGGAGTGTATGGAGTCTAGGCGATTCACCCCTCCACTTT | CAWSVWSLGDSPLHF